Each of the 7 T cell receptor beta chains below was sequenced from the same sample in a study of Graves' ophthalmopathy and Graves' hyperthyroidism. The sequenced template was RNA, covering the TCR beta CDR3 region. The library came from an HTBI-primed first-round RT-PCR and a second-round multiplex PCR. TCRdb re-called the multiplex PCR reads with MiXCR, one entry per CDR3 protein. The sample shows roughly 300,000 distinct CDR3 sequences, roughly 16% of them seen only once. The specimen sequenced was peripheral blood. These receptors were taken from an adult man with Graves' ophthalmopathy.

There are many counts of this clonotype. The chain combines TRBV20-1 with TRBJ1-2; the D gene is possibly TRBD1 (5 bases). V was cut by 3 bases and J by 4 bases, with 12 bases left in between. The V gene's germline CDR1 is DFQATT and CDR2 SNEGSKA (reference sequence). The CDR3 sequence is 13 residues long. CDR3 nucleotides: TGCAGTGCTAGTGGGGACGGATCCTATGGCTACACCTTC. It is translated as CSASGDGSYGYTF.

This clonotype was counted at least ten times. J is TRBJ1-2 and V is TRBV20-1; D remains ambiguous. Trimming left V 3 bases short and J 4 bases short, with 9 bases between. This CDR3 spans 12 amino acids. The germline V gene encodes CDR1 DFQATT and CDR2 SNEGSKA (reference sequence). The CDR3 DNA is TGCAGTGCTAGCCGCCAAACCTATGGCTACACCTTC. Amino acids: CSASRQTYGYTF.

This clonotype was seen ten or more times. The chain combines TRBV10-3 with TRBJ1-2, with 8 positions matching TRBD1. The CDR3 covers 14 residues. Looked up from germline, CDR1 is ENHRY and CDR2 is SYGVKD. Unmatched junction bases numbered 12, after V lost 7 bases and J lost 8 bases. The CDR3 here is CAINDGQGHWGYTF. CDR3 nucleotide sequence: TGTGCCATCAATGACGGACAGGGCCATTGGGGCTACACCTTC.

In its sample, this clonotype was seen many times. The CDR3 region is CASSKVGTGSSYEQYF. In nucleotides, the CDR3 is TGTGCCAGCAGCAAGGTAGGAACGGGTTCCTCCTACGAGCAGTACTTC. This chain joins TRBV11-1 and TRBJ2-7; D is undetermined. Germline assignment: CDR1 SGHAT and CDR2 FQDESV (reference sequence). V was clipped by 5 bases and J by 0 bases, with 17 bases between them. This CDR3 comprises 16 residues.

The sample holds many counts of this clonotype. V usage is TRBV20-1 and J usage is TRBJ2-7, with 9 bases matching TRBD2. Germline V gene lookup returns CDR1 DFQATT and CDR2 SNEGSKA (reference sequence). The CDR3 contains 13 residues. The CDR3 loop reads CSTVAGATYEQYF. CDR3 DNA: TGCAGCACCGTAGCGGGGGCTACCTACGAGCAGTACTTC.

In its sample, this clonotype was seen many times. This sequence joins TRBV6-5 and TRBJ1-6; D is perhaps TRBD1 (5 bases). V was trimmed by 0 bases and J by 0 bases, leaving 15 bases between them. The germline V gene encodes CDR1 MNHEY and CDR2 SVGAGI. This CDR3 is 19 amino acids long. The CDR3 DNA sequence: TGTGCCAGCAGTTACTCGAGAGGCCCAAGGGGCTCCTATAATTCACCCCTCCACTTT. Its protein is CASSYSRGPRGSYNSPLHF.

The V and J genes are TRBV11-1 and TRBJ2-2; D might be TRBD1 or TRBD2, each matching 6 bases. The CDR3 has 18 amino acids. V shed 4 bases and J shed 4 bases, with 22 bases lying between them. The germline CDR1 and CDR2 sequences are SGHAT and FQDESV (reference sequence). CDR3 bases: TGTGCCAGCAGCTCGAAATCGGGGGCAGGGCTTATCACCGGGGAGCTGTTTTTT. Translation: CASSSKSGAGLITGELFF.